This T cell receptor beta chain was obtained from a study of T cell repertoires in cytomegalovirus infection. Study details: Public TCR beta signatures provided an indication of both CMV infection and a matching HLA type.

In this sample, this clonotype turned up many times. MiXCR was run by TCRdb on the reads, yielding one entry per CDR3 protein. Found here are 510,000 or so distinct CDR3 sequences, 26% of them singletons; the top ten hold less than 15%. V was clipped by 1 base and J by 0 bases; unmatched bases: 1. Germline CDR1 reads SGHTA; CDR2 reads FQGNSA. CDR3 length: 16 residues. Input material: PBMCs. This sequence was found in a human donor in good health (CMV status not recorded). Some clones in this sample may be carry-over from other donors' samples. The chain joins TRBV7-2 to TRBJ2-2, with 8 bases matching TRBD2. The CDR3 here is CASSLGGLANTGELFF. The CDR3 DNA follows: TGTGCCAGCAGCTTAGGGGGACTAGCGAACACCGGGGAGCTGTTTTTT.